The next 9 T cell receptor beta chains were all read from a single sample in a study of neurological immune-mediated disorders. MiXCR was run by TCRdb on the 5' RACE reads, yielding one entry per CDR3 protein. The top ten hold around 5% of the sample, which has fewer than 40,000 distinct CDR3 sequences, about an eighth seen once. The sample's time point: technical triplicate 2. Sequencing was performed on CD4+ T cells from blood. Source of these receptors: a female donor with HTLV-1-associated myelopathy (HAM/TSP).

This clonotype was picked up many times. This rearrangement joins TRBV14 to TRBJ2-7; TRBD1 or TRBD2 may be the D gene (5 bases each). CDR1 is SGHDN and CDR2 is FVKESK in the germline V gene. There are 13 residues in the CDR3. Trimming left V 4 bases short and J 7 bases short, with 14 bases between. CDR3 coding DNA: TGTGCCAGCAGCCGGGACGGCCCCGGGGAGCAGTACTTC. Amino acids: CASSRDGPGEQYF.

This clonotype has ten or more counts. The CDR3 region has the DNA TGCAGTGCTAGAGTCCGGGGGGGGATCTACAATGAGCAGTTCTTC. It yields the protein CSARVRGGIYNEQFF. The genes are TRBV20-1 and TRBJ2-1; 8 nucleotides line up with TRBD2. CDR3 length: 15 amino acids. V was pared by 1 base and J by 3 bases, with 5 bases of the junction left unmatched. Per germline, CDR1 DFQATT and CDR2 SNEGSKA (reference sequence).

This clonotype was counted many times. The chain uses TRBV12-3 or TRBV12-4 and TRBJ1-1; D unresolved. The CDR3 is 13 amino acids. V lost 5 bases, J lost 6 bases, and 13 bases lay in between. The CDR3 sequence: CASSRLSPPEAFF. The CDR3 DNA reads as TGTGCCAGCAGTCGACTATCCCCACCTGAAGCTTTCTTT.

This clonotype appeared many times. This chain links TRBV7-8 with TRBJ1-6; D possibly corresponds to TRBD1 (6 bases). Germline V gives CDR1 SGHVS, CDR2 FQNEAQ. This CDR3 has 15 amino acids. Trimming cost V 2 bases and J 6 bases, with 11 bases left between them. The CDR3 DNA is TGTGCCAGCAGCTTAAGGGAGGACAGTAATTCACCCCTCCACTTT. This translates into CASSLREDSNSPLHF.

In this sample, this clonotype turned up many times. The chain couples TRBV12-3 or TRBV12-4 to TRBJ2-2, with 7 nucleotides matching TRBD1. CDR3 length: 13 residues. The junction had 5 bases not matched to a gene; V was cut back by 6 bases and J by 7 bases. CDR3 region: CASRRDSHGELFF. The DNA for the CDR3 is TGTGCCAGCAGAAGGGACAGCCACGGGGAGCTGTTTTTT.

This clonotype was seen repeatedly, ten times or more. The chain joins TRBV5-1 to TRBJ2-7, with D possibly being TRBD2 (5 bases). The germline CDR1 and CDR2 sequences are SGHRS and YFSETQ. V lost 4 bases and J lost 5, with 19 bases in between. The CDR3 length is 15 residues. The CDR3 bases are TGCGCCAGCAGCCCAGATATGTCGGGAACAGACGAGCAGTACTTC. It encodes CASSPDMSGTDEQYF.

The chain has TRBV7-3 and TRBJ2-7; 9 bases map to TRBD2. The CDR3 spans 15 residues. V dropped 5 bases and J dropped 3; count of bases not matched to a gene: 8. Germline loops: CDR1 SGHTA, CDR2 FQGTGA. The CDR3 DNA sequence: TGTGCCAGCAGCATTGGGACTAGCAGCTACTACGAGCAGTACTTC. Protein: CASSIGTSSYYEQYF. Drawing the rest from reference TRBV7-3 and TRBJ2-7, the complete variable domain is GAGVSQTPSNKVTEKGKYVELRCDPISGHTALYWYRQSLGQGPEFLIYFQGTGAADDSGLPNDRFFAVRPEGSVSTLKIQRTERGDSAVYLCASSIGTSSYYEQYFGPGTRLTVT.

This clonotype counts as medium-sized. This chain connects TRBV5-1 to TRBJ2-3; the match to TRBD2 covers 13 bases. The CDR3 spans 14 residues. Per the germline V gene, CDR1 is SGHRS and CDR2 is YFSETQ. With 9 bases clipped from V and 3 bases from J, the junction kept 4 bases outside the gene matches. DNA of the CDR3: TGCGCCACTCGGACTAGCGGGAGTACAGATACGCAGTATTTT. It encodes CATRTSGSTDTQYF.

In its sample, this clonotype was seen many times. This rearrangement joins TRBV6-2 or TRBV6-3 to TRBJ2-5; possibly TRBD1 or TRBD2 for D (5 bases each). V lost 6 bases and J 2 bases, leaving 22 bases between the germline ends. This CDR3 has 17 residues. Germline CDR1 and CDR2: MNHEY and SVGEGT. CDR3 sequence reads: CASSKEVGVAIQETQYF. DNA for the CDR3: TGTGCCAGCAGCAAGGAGGTGGGGGTCGCAATACAAGAGACCCAGTACTTC.